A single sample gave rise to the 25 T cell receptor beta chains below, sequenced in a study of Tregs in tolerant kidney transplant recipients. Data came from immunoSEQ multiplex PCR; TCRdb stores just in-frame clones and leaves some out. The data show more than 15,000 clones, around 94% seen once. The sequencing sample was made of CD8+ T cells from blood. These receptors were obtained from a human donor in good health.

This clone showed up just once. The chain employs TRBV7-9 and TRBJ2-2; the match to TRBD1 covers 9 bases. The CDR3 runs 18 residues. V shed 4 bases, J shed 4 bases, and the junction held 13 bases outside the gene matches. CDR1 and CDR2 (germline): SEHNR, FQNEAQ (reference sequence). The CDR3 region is CASSSLGDPTGGTGELFF. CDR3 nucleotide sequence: TGTGCCAGCAGCTCTCTAGGGGACCCGACAGGGGGCACCGGGGAGCTGTTTTTT.

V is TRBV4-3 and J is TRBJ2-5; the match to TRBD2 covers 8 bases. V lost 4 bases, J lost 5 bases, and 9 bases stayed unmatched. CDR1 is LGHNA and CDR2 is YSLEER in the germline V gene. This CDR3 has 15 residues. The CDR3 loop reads CASSRTAGVGETQYF. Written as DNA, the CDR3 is TGCGCCAGCAGCCGAACAGCGGGAGTAGGGGAGACCCAGTACTTC.

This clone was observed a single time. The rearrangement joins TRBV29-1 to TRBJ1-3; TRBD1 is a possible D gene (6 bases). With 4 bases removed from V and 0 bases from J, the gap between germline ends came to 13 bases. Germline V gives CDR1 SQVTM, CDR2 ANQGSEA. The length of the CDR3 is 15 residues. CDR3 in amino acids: CSVGGHPSSGNTIYF. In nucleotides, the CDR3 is TGCAGCGTTGGGGGACACCCGAGCTCTGGAAACACCATATATTTT.

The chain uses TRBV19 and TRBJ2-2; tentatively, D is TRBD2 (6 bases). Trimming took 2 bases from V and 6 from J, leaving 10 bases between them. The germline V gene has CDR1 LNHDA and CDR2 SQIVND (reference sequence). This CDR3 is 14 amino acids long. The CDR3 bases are TGTGCCAGTAGTATAACCGGGAGTTCCGGGGAGCTGTTTTTT. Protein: CASSITGSSGELFF.

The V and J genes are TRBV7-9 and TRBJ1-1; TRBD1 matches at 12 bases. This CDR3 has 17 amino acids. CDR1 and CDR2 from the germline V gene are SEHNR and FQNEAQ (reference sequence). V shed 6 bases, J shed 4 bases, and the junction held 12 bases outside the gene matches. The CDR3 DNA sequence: TGTGCCAGCAGTTCCGGGACAGGGGGCTTCGGGATCACTGAAGCTTTCTTT. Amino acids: CASSSGTGGFGITEAFF.

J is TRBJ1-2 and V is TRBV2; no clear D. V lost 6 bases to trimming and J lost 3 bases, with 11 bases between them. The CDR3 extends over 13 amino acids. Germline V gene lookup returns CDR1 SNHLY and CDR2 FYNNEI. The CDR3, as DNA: TGTGCCAGCAGGCCGCGTCCAGACTATGGCTACACCTTC. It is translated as CASRPRPDYGYTF.

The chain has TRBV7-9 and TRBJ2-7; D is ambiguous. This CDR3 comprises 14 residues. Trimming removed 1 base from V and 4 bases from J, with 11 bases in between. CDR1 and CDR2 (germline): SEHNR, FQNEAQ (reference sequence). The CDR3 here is CASSLVIPPYEQYF. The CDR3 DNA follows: TGTGCCAGCAGCTTAGTTATACCACCTTACGAGCAGTACTTC. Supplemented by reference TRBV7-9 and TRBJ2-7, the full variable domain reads DTGVSQNPRHKITKRGQNVTFRCDPISEHNRLYWYRQTLGQGPEFLTYFQNEAQLEKSRLLSDRFSAERPKGSFSTLEIQRTEQGDSAMYLCASSLVIPPYEQYFGPGTRLTVT.

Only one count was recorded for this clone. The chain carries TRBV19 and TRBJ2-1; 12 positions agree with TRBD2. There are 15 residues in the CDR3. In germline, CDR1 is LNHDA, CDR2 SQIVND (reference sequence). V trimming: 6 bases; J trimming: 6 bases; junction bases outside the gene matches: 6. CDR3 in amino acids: CASRPLAGGSNEQFF. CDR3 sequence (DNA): TGTGCCAGTAGGCCTCTAGCGGGAGGGTCCAATGAGCAGTTCTTC.

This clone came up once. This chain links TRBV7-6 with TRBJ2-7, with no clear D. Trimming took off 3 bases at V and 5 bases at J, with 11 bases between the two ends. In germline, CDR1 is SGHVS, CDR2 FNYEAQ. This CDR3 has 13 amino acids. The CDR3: CASSFGAMDEQYF. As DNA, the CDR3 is TGTGCCAGCAGCTTTGGAGCAATGGACGAGCAGTACTTC.

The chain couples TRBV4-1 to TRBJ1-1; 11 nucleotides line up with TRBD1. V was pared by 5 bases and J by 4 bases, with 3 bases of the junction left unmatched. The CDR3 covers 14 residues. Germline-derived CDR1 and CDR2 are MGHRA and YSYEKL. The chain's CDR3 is CASSWGTGGTEAFF. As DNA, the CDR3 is TGCGCCAGCAGCTGGGGGACAGGGGGCACTGAAGCTTTCTTT.

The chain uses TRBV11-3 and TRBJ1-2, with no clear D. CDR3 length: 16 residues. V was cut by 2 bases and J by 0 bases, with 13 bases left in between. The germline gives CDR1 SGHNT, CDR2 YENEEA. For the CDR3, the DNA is TGTGCCAGCAGCTTAAACAGCTTCAATGCTAACTATGGCTACACCTTC. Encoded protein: CASSLNSFNANYGYTF.

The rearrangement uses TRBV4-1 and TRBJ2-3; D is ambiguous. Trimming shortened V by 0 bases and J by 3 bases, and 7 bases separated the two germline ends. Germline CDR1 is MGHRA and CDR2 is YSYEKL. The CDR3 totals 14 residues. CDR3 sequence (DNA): TGCGCCAGCAGCCAAGAACCGAGAACAGATACGCAGTATTTT. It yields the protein CASSQEPRTDTQYF.

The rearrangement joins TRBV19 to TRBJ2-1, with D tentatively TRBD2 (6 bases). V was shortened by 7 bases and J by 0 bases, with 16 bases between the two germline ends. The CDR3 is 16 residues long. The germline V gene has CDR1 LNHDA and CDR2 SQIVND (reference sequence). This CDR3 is CASKTSPWGSYNEQFF. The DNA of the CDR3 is TGTGCCAGTAAAACTAGCCCGTGGGGCTCCTACAATGAGCAGTTCTTC.

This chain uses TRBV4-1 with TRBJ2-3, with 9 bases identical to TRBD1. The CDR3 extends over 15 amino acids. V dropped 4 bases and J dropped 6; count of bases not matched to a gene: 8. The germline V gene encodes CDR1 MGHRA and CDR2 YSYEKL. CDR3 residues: CASSPGTGQSDTQYF. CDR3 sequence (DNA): TGCGCCAGCAGCCCGGGGACAGGGCAATCGGATACGCAGTATTTT.

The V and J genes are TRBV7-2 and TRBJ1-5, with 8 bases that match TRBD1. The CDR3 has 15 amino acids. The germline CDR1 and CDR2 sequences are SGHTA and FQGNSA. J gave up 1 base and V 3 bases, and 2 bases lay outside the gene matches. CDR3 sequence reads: CASSLTGESNQPQHF. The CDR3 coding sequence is TGTGCCAGCAGCTTGACAGGGGAGAGCAATCAGCCCCAGCATTTT. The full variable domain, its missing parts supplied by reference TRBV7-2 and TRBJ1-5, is GAGVSQSPSNKVTEKGKDVELRCDPISGHTALYWYRQSLGQGLEFLIYFQGNSAPDKSGLPSDRFSAERTGGSVSTLTIQRTQQEDSAVYLCASSLTGESNQPQHFGDGTRLSIL.

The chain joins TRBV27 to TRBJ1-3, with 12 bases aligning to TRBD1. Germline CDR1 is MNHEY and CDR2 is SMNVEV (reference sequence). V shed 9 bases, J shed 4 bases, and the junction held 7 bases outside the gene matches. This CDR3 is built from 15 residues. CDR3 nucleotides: TGTGCCAGAGACCCGGGACAGGGGGCCGGAAACACCATATATTTT. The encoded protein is CARDPGQGAGNTIYF.

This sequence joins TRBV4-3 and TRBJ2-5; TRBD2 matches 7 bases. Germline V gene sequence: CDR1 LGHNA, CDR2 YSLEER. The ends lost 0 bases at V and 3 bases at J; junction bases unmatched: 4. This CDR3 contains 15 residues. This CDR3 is CASSQDRGGKETQYF. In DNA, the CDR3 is TGCGCCAGCAGCCAAGATAGGGGAGGGAAAGAGACCCAGTACTTC.

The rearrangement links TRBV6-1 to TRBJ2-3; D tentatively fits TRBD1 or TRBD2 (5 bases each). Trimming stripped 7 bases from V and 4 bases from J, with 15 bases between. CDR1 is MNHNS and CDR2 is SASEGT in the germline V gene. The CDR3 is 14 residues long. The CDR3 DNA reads TGTGCCAGCATCAGGCTTGGGGGAGCAGATACGCAGTATTTT. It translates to CASIRLGGADTQYF.

CDR3 sequence (DNA): TGTGCCCCCGCCACGATCTCTGGGGCCAACGTCCTGACTTTC. Translating it yields CAPATISGANVLTF. V and J are TRBV19 and TRBJ2-6; D remains unclear. The V end was cut by 11 bases, the J end by 0 bases, with 11 bases between. CDR3 length: 14 amino acids. Germline V gene lookup returns CDR1 LNHDA and CDR2 SQIVND (reference sequence).

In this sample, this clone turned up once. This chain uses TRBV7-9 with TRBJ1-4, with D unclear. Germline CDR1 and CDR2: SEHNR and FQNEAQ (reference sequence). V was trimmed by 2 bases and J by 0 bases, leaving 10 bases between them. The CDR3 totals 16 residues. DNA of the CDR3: TGTGCCAGCAGCTTAATCCAGACTGCAACTAATGAAAAACTGTTTTTT. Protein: CASSLIQTATNEKLFF.

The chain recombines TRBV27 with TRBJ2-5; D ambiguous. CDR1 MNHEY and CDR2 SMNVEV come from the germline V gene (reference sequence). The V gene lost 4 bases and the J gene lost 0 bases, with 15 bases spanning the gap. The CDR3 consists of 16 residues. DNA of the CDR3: TGTGCCAGCAGTTCCGTTTCTGCAGCGTACCAAGAGACCCAGTACTTC. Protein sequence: CASSSVSAAYQETQYF.

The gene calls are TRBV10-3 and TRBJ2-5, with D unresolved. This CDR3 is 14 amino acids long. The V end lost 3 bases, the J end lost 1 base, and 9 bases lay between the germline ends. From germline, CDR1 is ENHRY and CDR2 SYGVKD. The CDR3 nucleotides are TGTGCCATCAGTGACCCCGCGACCCAAGAGACCCAGTACTTC. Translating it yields CAISDPATQETQYF.

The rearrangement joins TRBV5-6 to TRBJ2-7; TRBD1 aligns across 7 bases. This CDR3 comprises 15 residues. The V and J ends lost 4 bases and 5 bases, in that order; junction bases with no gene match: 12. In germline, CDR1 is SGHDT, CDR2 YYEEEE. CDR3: CASSPEGGMNDEQYF. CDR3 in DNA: TGTGCCAGCAGCCCGGAAGGGGGCATGAATGACGAGCAGTACTTC.

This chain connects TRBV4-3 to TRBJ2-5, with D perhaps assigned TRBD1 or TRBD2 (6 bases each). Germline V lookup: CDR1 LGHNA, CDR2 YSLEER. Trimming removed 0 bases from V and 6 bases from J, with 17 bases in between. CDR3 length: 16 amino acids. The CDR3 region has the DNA TGCGCCAGCAGCCAAGATATTGTCGGGGGCCCAAAGACCCAGTACTTC. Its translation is CASSQDIVGGPKTQYF.

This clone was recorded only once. The CDR3, as DNA: TGCGCCAGCAGCCAAGCGCAGGGGTACGAGCAGTACTTC. This encodes CASSQAQGYEQYF. The chain employs TRBV4-1 and TRBJ2-7; D may be TRBD1 (6 bases). The CDR3 runs 13 residues. CDR1 is MGHRA and CDR2 is YSYEKL in the germline V gene. V was clipped by 1 base and J by 4 bases, with 8 bases between them.